This T cell receptor beta chain was observed in a study of T-cell reconstitution after alpha-beta-depleted transplantation in children. Study-wide results and caveats: After one year, T-cell counts and TCRbeta diversity mostly came from new T cells. In patients about two months after transplant, alpha-beta T cells reportedly arose from several hundred expanded graft clones.

The sample holds many counts of this clonotype. Antigen unknown. Trimming took 0 bases from V and 6 from J, leaving 15 bases between them. CDR3 length equals 15 residues. Germline values: CDR1 SGHAT, CDR2 FQNNGV. Preparing the TCRbeta library involved the use of unique molecular identifiers. MiXCR was run by TCRdb on the PCR reads, yielding one entry per CDR3 protein. This table has roughly 48,000 distinct CDR3 sequences, less than 6% appearing once. The sequence was collected from a female patient between 2 and 15 years old who had a stem cell transplant for aplastic anemia, so the T cells may come from the graft donor. The chain combines TRBV11-2 with TRBJ2-7; TRBD2 is a possible D gene (5 bases). This sample comprised PBMCs, mostly from graft donor cells, obtained 60 days after TCRalphabeta/CD19-depleted stem cell transplant. The CDR3 spells CASSLDLISTSEQYF. The CDR3 nucleotides are TGTGCCAGCAGCTTAGATCTAATATCAACTAGCGAGCAGTACTTC.